The 13 T cell receptor beta chains given below trace back to one sample, sequenced in a study of metastatic and nonmetastatic thyroid tumors. TCRdb reassembled clones from the PCR reads with MiXCR. The table records about 35,000 clones, 33% of them present only once. Prior to thyroid surgery, none of the patients had received any treatment. Specimen: tumor tissue. These receptors were obtained from a female donor with papillary thyroid cancer or a benign thyroid nodule (not recorded which). Some clones in this sample may be carry-over from other donors' samples.

This clone has a handful of counts. This chain uses TRBV28 with TRBJ1-3, with TRBD1 matching 7 bases. Germline CDR1 is MDHEN and CDR2 is SYDVKM. The CDR3 runs 18 residues. Unmatched junction bases numbered 12, after V lost 2 bases and J lost 2 bases. CDR3 sequence reads: CASSLGFSRGLAGNTIYF. DNA of the CDR3: TGTGCCAGCAGTTTAGGTTTCTCGAGGGGGCTGGCTGGAAACACCATATATTTT.

This chain joins TRBV5-8 and TRBJ2-7, with a tentative D call TRBD1 (6 bases). This CDR3 spans 14 amino acids. V dropped 2 bases and J dropped 0 bases, with 9 bases sitting between them. Germline V gene lookup returns CDR1 SGHTS and CDR2 YDEGEE. The CDR3 bases are TGTGCCAGCAGCTTCCGGGACATCTCCTACGAGCAGTACTTC. Translated, it gives CASSFRDISYEQYF.

This clone was seen more than once but under ten times. The gene calls are TRBV20-1 and TRBJ2-1; 8 nucleotides agree with TRBD2. Germline V lookup: CDR1 DFQATT, CDR2 SNEGSKA (reference sequence). The CDR3 consists of 15 residues. V trimming: 1 base; J trimming: 3 bases; junction bases outside the gene matches: 5. The CDR3, as DNA: TGCAGTGCTAGAGTTAGCGGGAAGCGCTACAATGAGCAGTTCTTC. Protein product: CSARVSGKRYNEQFF.

The chain links TRBV11-2 to TRBJ2-3; 8 nucleotides line up with TRBD2. Germline CDR1 SGHAT, CDR2 FQNNGV. After removal of 4 bases from V and 5 bases from J, the junction contained 11 bases not matched to a gene. There are 16 residues in the CDR3. The CDR3 is CASSWSGSKGGDTQYF. The CDR3 region has the DNA TGTGCCAGCAGCTGGAGCGGGAGTAAGGGGGGAGATACGCAGTATTTT.

The chain couples TRBV11-2 to TRBJ2-3; D gene ambiguous. V was pared by 8 bases and J by 1 base, with 4 bases between. The CDR3 runs 11 residues. Germline V lookup: CDR1 SGHAT, CDR2 FQNNGV. CDR3: CASGRTDTQYF. CDR3 bases: TGTGCCAGCGGCCGCACAGATACGCAGTATTTT.

This clone was recorded a few times. This sequence joins TRBV5-1 and TRBJ2-1; D unresolved. V lost 2 bases and J 4 bases, leaving 10 bases between the germline ends. From germline, CDR1 is SGHRS and CDR2 YFSETQ. The CDR3 covers 14 residues. The CDR3 coding sequence is TGCGCCAGCAGCTTAGCACCGTCGTACAATGAGCAGTTCTTC. This sequence encodes CASSLAPSYNEQFF.

The rearrangement uses TRBV19 and TRBJ2-5; D is uncertain. Germline CDR1 LNHDA, CDR2 SQIVND (reference sequence). With 6 bases removed from V and 2 bases from J, the gap between germline ends came to 13 bases. This CDR3 is built from 14 residues. The CDR3 DNA follows: TGTGCCAGTAGCCCGCGACTGGGACAAGAGACCCAGTACTTC. Protein: CASSPRLGQETQYF.

This rearrangement joins TRBV28 to TRBJ2-1; D gene unclear. CDR3 length equals 14 residues. Germline V gene lookup returns CDR1 MDHEN and CDR2 SYDVKM. V was clipped by 2 bases and J by 7 bases, with 12 bases between them. The CDR3 DNA reads as TGTGCCAGCAGTTTAGAATTGGGTGGGAATGAGCAGTTCTTC. This codes for CASSLELGGNEQFF.

This clone was detected a few times. The V and J genes are TRBV12-3 or TRBV12-4 and TRBJ1-5; D perhaps matches TRBD1 (5 bases). V was shortened by 2 bases and J by 1 base, with 12 bases between the two germline ends. The CDR3 is 16 amino acids. CDR3 sequence reads: CASSLFGAGSNQPQHF. The CDR3 coding sequence is TGTGCCAGCAGTTTATTCGGGGCTGGGAGCAATCAGCCCCAGCATTTT.

The chain uses TRBV19 and TRBJ2-5; TRBD2 matches 10 bases. The end of the DNA fits TRBJ2-1 better, so the J call may be wrong. The germline CDR1 and CDR2 sequences are LNHDA and SQIVND (reference sequence). The CDR3 has 17 residues. DNA of the CDR3: TGTGCCAGTAGTCTCCCTTACCTAGCGGGAGATAACAATGAGCAGTTCTTC. It specifies CASSLPYLAGDNNEQFF.

The chain links TRBV4-1 to TRBJ1-5, with 10 positions matching TRBD1. Germline V CDR1 and CDR2: MGHRA, YSYEKL. V shed 0 bases, J shed 5 bases, and the junction held 4 bases outside the gene matches. This CDR3 spans 16 amino acids. CDR3 sequence reads: CASSQEGTGEDQPQHF. The CDR3, as DNA: TGCGCCAGCAGCCAAGAAGGGACAGGGGAAGATCAGCCCCAGCATTTT.

The chain is built from TRBV15 and TRBJ2-3; TRBD2 aligns across 10 bases. The CDR3 extends over 16 amino acids. The J segment lost 4 bases and the V segment lost 1 base, leaving 5 bases of the junction unmatched. The germline gives CDR1 LNHNV, CDR2 YYDKDF (reference sequence). The CDR3 region is CATSRASGRVADTQYF. CDR3 DNA: TGTGCCACCAGCAGAGCTAGCGGGAGAGTGGCAGATACGCAGTATTTT.

This clone was observed a few times. This chain connects TRBV6-1 to TRBJ1-2; 7 nucleotides line up with TRBD1. With V trimmed by 6 bases and J by 0 bases, 4 bases remained unmatched. The CDR3 has 14 residues. Germline loops: CDR1 MNHNS, CDR2 SASEGT. Here the CDR3 reads CASRGDSTNYGYTF. CDR3 nucleotide sequence: TGTGCCAGCAGGGGGGACAGTACTAACTATGGCTACACCTTC.